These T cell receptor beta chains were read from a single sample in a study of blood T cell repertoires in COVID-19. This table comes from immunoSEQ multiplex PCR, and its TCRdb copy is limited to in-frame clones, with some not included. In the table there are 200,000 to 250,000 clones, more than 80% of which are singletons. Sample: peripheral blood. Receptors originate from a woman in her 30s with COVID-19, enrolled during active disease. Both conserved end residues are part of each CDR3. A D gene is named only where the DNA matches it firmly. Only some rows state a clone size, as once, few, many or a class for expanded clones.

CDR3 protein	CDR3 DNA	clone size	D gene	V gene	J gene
CASSVEVGQSNQPQHF	TGTGCCAGCAGTGTAGAAGTTGGACAGAGCAATCAGCCCCAGCATTTT	few	NA	TRBV6-1	TRBJ1-5
CASSFMPRWQGIDTQYF	TGTGCCAGCAGTTTTATGCCTAGGTGGCAGGGGATAGATACGCAGTATTTT	NA	NA	TRBV28	TRBJ2-3
CASSRWTGRGLNSPLHF	TGTGCCAGCAGCCGTTGGACAGGTCGCGGGCTTAATTCACCCCTCCACTTT	NA	TRBD1	TRBV7-9	TRBJ1-6
CASSQGLRGGGETQYF	TGTGCCAGCAGCCAAGGGTTGCGGGGGGGCGGAGAGACCCAGTACTTC	NA	TRBD2	TRBV14	TRBJ2-5
CASSIGHGYTF	TGTGCCAGTAGTATAGGGCATGGCTACACCTTC	few	NA	TRBV19	TRBJ1-2
CASSQGPGTSGLYEQYF	TGTGCCAGCAGCCAAGGGCCAGGGACTAGCGGACTCTACGAGCAGTACTTC	few	TRBD2	TRBV4-2	TRBJ2-7
CASSPPGTDTQYF	TGTGCCAGCAGCCCCCCGGGCACAGATACGCAGTATTTT	NA	NA	TRBV28	TRBJ2-3
CASRRSTGELFF	TGTGCCAGCAGGCGGTCTACCGGGGAGCTGTTTTTT	NA	NA	TRBV6-6	TRBJ2-2
CATSGNPGQGGGEQFF	TGTGCCACCAGCGGGAACCCGGGACAGGGGGGGGGTGAGCAGTTCTTC	NA	TRBD1	TRBV15	TRBJ2-1
CASSVSGNTQYF	TGTGCCAGCAGCGTCAGCGGGAATACGCAGTATTTT	NA	TRBD2	TRBV9	TRBJ2-3
CASGLNRGLDTQYF	TGTGCTAGTGGTTTAAACAGGGGGCTGGATACGCAGTATTTT	NA	TRBD1	TRBV12-5	TRBJ2-3
CASSYGTGLRGCNEKLFF	TGTGCCAGCAGCTATGGGACAGGGCTGCGGGGCTGTAATGAAAAACTGTTTTTT	NA	TRBD1	TRBV3-1/TRBV3-2	TRBJ1-4
CASSRGLATVEQFF	TGTGCCAGCAGCCGTGGACTAGCTACGGTTGAGCAGTTCTTC	NA	TRBD2	TRBV6-5	TRBJ2-1
CASNLGTGGPQETQYF	TGCGCCAGCAACCTTGGAACAGGGGGCCCACAAGAGACCCAGTACTTC	NA	TRBD1	TRBV5-1	TRBJ2-5
CASRIGQILTDTQYF	TGTGCCAGCAGAATAGGACAGATACTCACAGATACGCAGTATTTT	few	NA	TRBV27	TRBJ2-3
CASSEHADQETQYF	TGTGCCAGCAGTGAACACGCAGACCAAGAGACCCAGTACTTC	NA	NA	TRBV25-1	TRBJ2-5